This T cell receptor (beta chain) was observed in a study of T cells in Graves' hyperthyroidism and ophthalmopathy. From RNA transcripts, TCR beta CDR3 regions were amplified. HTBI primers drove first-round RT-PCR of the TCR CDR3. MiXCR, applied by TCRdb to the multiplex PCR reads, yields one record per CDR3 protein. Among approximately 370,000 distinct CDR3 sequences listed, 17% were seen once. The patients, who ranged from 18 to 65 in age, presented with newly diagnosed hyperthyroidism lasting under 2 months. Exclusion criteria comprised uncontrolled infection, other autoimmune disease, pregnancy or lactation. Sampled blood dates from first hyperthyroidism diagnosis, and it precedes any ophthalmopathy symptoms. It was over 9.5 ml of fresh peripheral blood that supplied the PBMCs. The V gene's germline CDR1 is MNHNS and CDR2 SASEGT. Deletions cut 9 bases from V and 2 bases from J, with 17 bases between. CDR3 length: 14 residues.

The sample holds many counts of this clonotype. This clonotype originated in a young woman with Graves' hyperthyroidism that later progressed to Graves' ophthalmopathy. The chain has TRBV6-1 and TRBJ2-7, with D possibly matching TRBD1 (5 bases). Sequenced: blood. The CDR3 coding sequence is TGTGCCAGTCGGAAGACAGTCGGAGCCTACGAGCAGTACTTC. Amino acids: CASRKTVGAYEQYF.